This T cell receptor beta chain was recorded in a study of blood T cells in healthy people across ages. General study points: Naive and antigen-experienced cells could not be conclusively compared, given unsorted PBMCs. From one million sequenced T cells, diversity estimates were lower bounds. A roughly linear age-dependent decrease characterized TCR beta diversity per million T cells.

The authors ran a second PCR of 7 to 11 cycles using a sample-barcoded 5' primer and a J-beta primer mix. TCRdb reanalysed the 5' RACE reads using MiXCR and keeps one entry per CDR3 protein. This table has nearly 1 million distinct CDR3 sequences, roughly 50% appearing once. About this clonotype itself: The antigen is not known.

Donors were systemically healthy Caucasian individuals from Russia aged 6 to 90 years. The receptor comes from an older woman in good health. Sequenced sample: blood.

CDR3 sequence reads: CASSQLTSGRPDTQYF. The DNA of the CDR3 is TGTGCCAGCAGCCAATTGACTAGCGGTAGGCCAGATACGCAGTATTTT. The chain joins TRBV5-6 to TRBJ2-3; TRBD2 aligns across 9 bases. Trimming cost V 4 bases and J 4 bases; bases outside gene matches: 10. The CDR3 has 16 amino acids. Germline V gives CDR1 SGHDT, CDR2 YYEEEE.